These 22 T cell receptor beta chains were sequenced from one sample in a study of blood T cell repertoires in COVID-19. Only in-frame clones appear in the TCRdb table, and some are missing; sequencing was by immunoSEQ multiplex PCR. The sample has about 200,000 clones, approximately 80% seen once. The sequenced sample was peripheral blood. The receptors originated from a woman of 80 years or more with COVID-19, enrolled during active disease.

The chain uses TRBV18 and TRBJ2-5; a possible D gene is TRBD1 (6 bases). Germline V lookup: CDR1 KGHSH, CDR2 LQKENI. V lost 5 bases to trimming and J lost 0 bases, with 13 bases between them. This CDR3 has 15 residues. The DNA for the CDR3 is TGTGCCAGCTCAAACTCACAGGGTAACCAAGAGACCCAGTACTTC. It yields the protein CASSNSQGNQETQYF. The variable domain in full, with the rest retrieved from reference TRBV18 and TRBJ2-5, is NAGVMQNPRHLVRRRGQEARLRCSPMKGHSHVYWYRQLPEEGLKFMVYLQKENIIDESGMPKERFSAEFPKEGPSILRIQQVVRGDSAAYFCASSNSQGNQETQYFGPGTRLLVL.

The chain combines TRBV4-1 with TRBJ1-1; D not certain. Deletions cut 0 bases from V and 3 bases from J, with 11 bases between. The CDR3 loop spans 15 amino acids. Germline CDR1 is MGHRA and CDR2 is YSYEKL. In nucleotides, the CDR3 is TGCGCCAGCAGCCAAGATCTTCGGGGATACACTGAAGCTTTCTTT. Translating it yields CASSQDLRGYTEAFF.

This clone was observed a single time. V and J are TRBV6-5 and TRBJ2-5; D is undetermined. The CDR3 totals 13 residues. Per the germline V gene, CDR1 is MNHEY and CDR2 is SVGAGI. Trimming took 7 bases from V and 2 from J, leaving 11 bases between them. The DNA of the CDR3 is TGTGCCAGCACCTTACTTGTACAAGAGACCCAGTACTTC. Translation: CASTLLVQETQYF.

This clone was recorded once. The chain links TRBV2 to TRBJ2-3, with D uncertain. The germline V and J ends were trimmed by 1 base and 1 base, with 6 bases remaining between them. Germline CDR1 SNHLY, CDR2 FYNNEI. The CDR3 loop spans 14 amino acids. CDR3 coding DNA: TGTGCCAGCAGTGAAGTACTTCGCACAGATACGCAGTATTTT. It yields the protein CASSEVLRTDTQYF.

The V gene is TRBV24-1, the J gene TRBJ2-1; 10 bases are a match to TRBD1. In germline, CDR1 is KGHDR, CDR2 SFDVKD. This CDR3 contains 16 residues. Trimming at V came to 0 bases and at J to 2 bases, leaving 0 bases not matched to a gene. The chain's CDR3 is CATSDLGQGAYNEQFF. The CDR3 coding sequence is TGTGCCACCAGTGATTTGGGACAGGGGGCCTACAATGAGCAGTTCTTC.

This rearrangement joins TRBV3-1 (or the pseudogene TRBV3-2) to TRBJ2-3; 9 bases are a match to TRBD2. The CDR3 sequence is 14 residues long. Germline V gene lookup returns CDR1 LGHDT and CDR2 YNNKEL (reference sequence). The J segment lost 5 bases and the V segment lost 6 bases, leaving 6 bases of the junction unmatched. CDR3 amino acids: CASSLAGQGDTQYF. The CDR3 DNA is TGTGCCAGCAGTCTAGCGGGGCAGGGAGATACGCAGTATTTT.

V gene TRBV6-2 or TRBV6-3 combines with J gene TRBJ1-1, with 7 bases fitting TRBD1. Germline V CDR1 and CDR2: MNHEY, SVGEGT. J lost 0 bases, V lost 0 bases, and 10 bases had no gene match. The CDR3 totals 18 residues. CDR3 protein: CASSYSYDREVMNTEAFF. In DNA, the CDR3 is TGTGCCAGCAGTTACTCTTATGACAGGGAGGTAATGAACACTGAAGCTTTCTTT.

The chain couples TRBV11-2 to TRBJ2-7, with 10 bases identical to TRBD2. J gave up 0 bases and V 1 base, and 6 bases lay outside the gene matches. The length of the CDR3 is 17 residues. CDR1 and CDR2 (germline): SGHAT, FQNNGV. CDR3 DNA sequence: TGTGCCAGCAGCTTAGGCAATAGCGGGAGGAGCTCCTACGAGCAGTACTTC. It encodes CASSLGNSGRSSYEQYF.

J is TRBJ1-2 and V is TRBV4-2, with D possibly being TRBD1 (5 bases). In germline, CDR1 is LGHNA, CDR2 YNFKEQ. Trimming stripped 1 base from V and 3 bases from J, with 12 bases between. The CDR3 is 15 residues long. The CDR3 spells CASSQGTPRHYGYTF. The CDR3 nucleotides read TGTGCCAGCAGCCAAGGGACACCGCGCCACTATGGCTACACCTTC.

This clone was detected only once. This chain connects TRBV7-9 to TRBJ2-3; D may be TRBD2 (6 bases). The germline V gene encodes CDR1 SEHNR and CDR2 FQNEAQ (reference sequence). The CDR3 extends over 18 amino acids. Trimming took 5 bases from V and 6 from J, leaving 27 bases between them. This CDR3 is CASSPGQNIGGTSDTQYF. CDR3 DNA: TGTGCCAGCAGCCCCGGGCAAAACATCGGGGGAACTTCGGATACGCAGTATTTT.

Here the CDR3 DNA reads TGTGCCAGCAGCAGGGACAGGGGCACTGAAGCTTTCTTT. As protein: CASSRDRGTEAFF. The chain combines TRBV5-6 with TRBJ1-1, with TRBD1 identical over 10 bases. Germline V CDR1 and CDR2: SGHDT, YYEEEE. Trimming cost V 4 bases and J 4 bases; bases outside gene matches: 1. There are 13 residues in the CDR3.

The gene calls are TRBV5-4 and TRBJ2-2, with 12 bases that match TRBD2. CDR3 length equals 16 residues. V lost 4 bases and J lost 3; bases outside the gene matches: 4. The germline V gene has CDR1 SGHNT and CDR2 YYREEE (reference sequence). The DNA for the CDR3 is TGTGCCAGCAGCCGGAGGACTAGCGGGGACACCGGGGAGCTGTTTTTT. It yields the protein CASSRRTSGDTGELFF.

J is TRBJ2-2 and V is TRBV18, with 9 bases that match TRBD1. CDR3 length: 14 amino acids. V lost 3 bases, J lost 6 bases, and 2 bases stayed unmatched. Looked up from germline, CDR1 is KGHSH and CDR2 is LQKENI. The CDR3 sequence: CASSPGQGAGELFF. Here the CDR3 DNA reads TGTGCCAGCTCACCGGGACAGGGTGCCGGGGAGCTGTTTTTT.

The chain combines TRBV24-1 with TRBJ2-1; TRBD2 matches at 9 bases. The V gene's germline CDR1 is KGHDR and CDR2 SFDVKD. J lost 8 bases, V lost 4 bases, and 5 bases had no gene match. This CDR3 comprises 14 residues. The CDR3 is CATSDPGLAYEQFF. CDR3 nucleotide sequence: TGTGCCACCAGTGACCCGGGACTAGCATATGAGCAGTTCTTC.

The chain couples TRBV6-5 to TRBJ1-3; D gene uncertain. V was shortened by 6 bases and J by 2 bases, with 11 bases between the two germline ends. This CDR3 has 14 amino acids. Germline V gene lookup returns CDR1 MNHEY and CDR2 SVGAGI. The CDR3 DNA reads TGTGCCAGCAGAACCGGAGCCGCTGGAAACACCATATATTTT. Amino acids: CASRTGAAGNTIYF.

V gene TRBV10-3 combines with J gene TRBJ2-2, with TRBD1 matching over 8 bases. There are 13 residues in the CDR3. J gave up 5 bases and V 8 bases, and 4 bases lay outside the gene matches. Germline V lookup: CDR1 ENHRY, CDR2 SYGVKD. The CDR3 nucleotides read TGTGCCATCCGGACAGGGCGGACCGGGGAGCTGTTTTTT. Translation: CAIRTGRTGELFF.

This chain links TRBV3-1 (or the pseudogene TRBV3-2) with TRBJ2-3, with 12 bases fitting TRBD2. This CDR3 region has 19 residues. In germline, CDR1 is LGHDT, CDR2 YNNKEL (reference sequence). J gave up 1 base and V 2 bases, and 10 bases lay outside the gene matches. CDR3 nucleotides: TGTGCCAGCAGCCAATTGGCCACTAGCGGGGGGCCCGGCACAGATACGCAGTATTTT. It translates to CASSQLATSGGPGTDTQYF.

The chain joins TRBV9 to TRBJ2-1; possible D gene TRBD1, 6 bases. CDR1 is SGDLS, CDR2 YYNGEE, per germline. The V end lost 4 bases, the J end lost 1 base, and 12 bases lay between the germline ends. The CDR3 has 15 amino acids. The CDR3 bases are TGTGCCAGCAGCTCTCAGGGGATTTCCTACAATGAGCAGTTCTTC. This sequence encodes CASSSQGISYNEQFF.

The chain employs TRBV5-6 and TRBJ1-1; tentative D call: TRBD1 (6 bases). Per the germline V gene, CDR1 is SGHDT and CDR2 is YYEEEE. There are 15 residues in the CDR3. The V gene lost 2 bases and the J gene lost 0 bases, with 11 bases spanning the gap. CDR3 amino acids: CASSLIPGVNTEAFF. As DNA, the CDR3 is TGTGCCAGCAGCTTAATCCCAGGGGTGAACACTGAAGCTTTCTTT. Based on the CDR3 plus reference TRBV5-6 and TRBJ1-1, the full variable domain is DAGVTQSPTHLIKTRGQQVTLRCSPKSGHDTVSWYQQALGQGPQFIFQYYEEEERQRGNFPDRFSGHQFPNYSSELNVNALLLGDSALYLCASSLIPGVNTEAFFGQGTRLTVV.

This clone was counted a few times. The J gene is TRBJ2-1, the V gene TRBV3-1 (or the pseudogene TRBV3-2), with 11 bases aligning to TRBD2. The CDR3 spans 15 residues. Germline V gives CDR1 LGHDT, CDR2 YNNKEL (reference sequence). V trimming: 8 bases; J trimming: 7 bases; junction bases outside the gene matches: 10. The CDR3 loop is CASRLTSGNGNEQFF. The CDR3 DNA reads TGTGCCAGCCGCTTGACTAGCGGGAACGGTAATGAGCAGTTCTTC.

J is TRBJ2-3 and V is TRBV2, with D tentatively TRBD2 (6 bases). This CDR3 has 15 amino acids. Germline-derived CDR1 and CDR2 are SNHLY and FYNNEI. V was clipped by 7 bases and J by 9 bases, with 23 bases between them. CDR3 nucleotide sequence: TGTGCCAGCACCCTACTAGCAGCCCTGCCCGGAACGCAGTATTTT. The encoded protein is CASTLLAALPGTQYF.

The chain uses TRBV7-3 and TRBJ2-1; D unresolved. Germline assignment: CDR1 SGHTA and CDR2 FQGTGA. Trimming removed 9 bases at V and 0 bases at J, with 9 bases between. There are 13 residues in the CDR3. CDR3 sequence reads: CASSTGSYNEQFF. The CDR3 coding sequence is TGTGCCAGTTCAACGGGCTCCTACAATGAGCAGTTCTTC.